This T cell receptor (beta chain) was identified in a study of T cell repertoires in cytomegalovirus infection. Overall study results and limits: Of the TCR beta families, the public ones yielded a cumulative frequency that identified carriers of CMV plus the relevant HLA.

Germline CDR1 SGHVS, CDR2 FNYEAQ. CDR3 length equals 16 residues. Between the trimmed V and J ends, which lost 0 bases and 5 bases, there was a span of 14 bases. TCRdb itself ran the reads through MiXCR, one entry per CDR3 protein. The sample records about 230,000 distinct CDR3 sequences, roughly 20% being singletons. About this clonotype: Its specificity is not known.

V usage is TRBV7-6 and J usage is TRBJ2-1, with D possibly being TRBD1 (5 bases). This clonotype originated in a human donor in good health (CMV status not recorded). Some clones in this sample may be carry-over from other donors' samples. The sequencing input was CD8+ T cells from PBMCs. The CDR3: CASSLAVSQGNNEQFF. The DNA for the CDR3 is TGTGCCAGCAGCTTAGCGGTTTCCCAGGGAAACAATGAGCAGTTCTTC.